This T cell receptor beta chain was observed in a study of T cells in localized non-small cell lung cancer. Measured with immunoSEQ multiplex PCR; TCRdb has only the in-frame clones, and not every one. The data contain approximately 88,000 clones, roughly 91% of them singletons. The sample consisted of PBMCs, taken before any cancer treatment. This TCR came from a woman aged 35-75 years with stage II squamous cell lung carcinoma.

The CDR3 DNA is TGTGCCAGCAGTTTTGCCCATGACAGTGAAGCTTTCTTT. Residues: CASSFAHDSEAFF. This chain uses TRBV5-6 with TRBJ1-1; TRBD1 is a possible D gene (5 bases). The CDR3 has 13 residues. CDR1 is SGHDT, CDR2 YYEEEE, per germline. Deletions cut 5 bases from V and 7 bases from J, with 15 bases between.